This TCR beta chain was sequenced in a study of blood T cells in healthy people across ages (dated by TCRdb to the mid-2010s). For context, the study as a whole: In model experiments, roughly one uniquely barcoded TCR beta cDNA molecule per two T cells was captured by template switching. Using deep sequencing normalized with unique cDNA molecular identifiers, the study measured how TCR beta repertoire diversity changes with age. The donors were divided into four age groups: young (average around 16 years), middle-aged (around 37), aged (approximately 64) and long-lived (about 79). Using the same blood draw, the study looked at two additional independent replicas of 1 million unique cDNA reads for two donors, one aged 18 to 30 and the other aged 80 or older.

Points on this clonotype: No antigen is known for it. Base qualities are not recorded, but no much larger clone differs from it by a single base.

Study-wide findings and limitations: Compared with the aged group, the long-lived group had more naive CD4+ T cells, fewer expanded clones and increased TCR diversity, a pattern suggesting age selection. A strong correlation was found between observed TCR beta diversity and the percentage of naive T cells measured by flow cytometry. As age increased, observed TCR beta diversity per million T cells dropped in a roughly linear way, and a significant reduction was already evident by age 40. Because profiling used bulk unsorted PBMCs, naive and antigen-experienced compartments could not be compared conclusively. Estimates of total diversity from one million sequenced T cells were regarded as lower bounds and underestimates. The CMV infection status of donors was not known, potentially confounding age-related changes in expanded clonotypes.

Receptor amplification or capture employed 5' RACE. This sample was sequenced with an Illumina HiSeq 2500. A second PCR of about 7 to 12 cycles was run with a J-beta primer mix and a sample-barcoded 5' primer. Each TCR beta cDNA molecule received a unique molecular identifier from a template-switch 5' adaptor carrying 12 random nucleotides. Each sample yielded at least 2.5 million CDR3-containing paired-end reads. First-strand cDNA synthesis was performed from all RNA using the Mint cDNA synthesis kit, with priming by a TRBC-specific oligonucleotide. After uracil-DNA glycosylase treatment, a first 18-cycle PCR used universal primers M1SS and BC2_uni_R on all cDNA. The authors' analysis ran thus. Normalization of each sample was performed by random selection of 1 million high-quality reads, each carrying a distinct molecular identifier. Instead of being binned into consensus sequences, reads that shared molecular identifiers were thrown out. CDR3 identification, clonotype clustering and error correction used MiTCR with a Q25 quality threshold and the strictest error-elimination algorithm. A nonparametric unseen species model with Euler transformation was used to estimate lower-bound total TCR beta diversity. TCRdb's own reprocessing of the public reads used fastp at Q25 and MiXCR and kept productive beta chains. One record per CDR3 amino acid sequence lists the most common genes and DNA. TCRdb, not the authors, supplied the V and J calls. The sample contains about 930,000 distinct CDR3 sequences, approximately 32% of them found a single time. More than 8.5% of the sample belongs to the ten largest clones.

V and J are trimmed by 0 bases and 8 bases, and the gene matches miss 19 bases of the junction. The CDR3 sequence holds 19 residues, the cysteine and phenylalanine included. Solely the CDR3 DNA is kept, with 57 bases framed from the first base. CDR1 and CDR2, looked up from the germline V gene, are SGHVS and FQNEAQ. Systemically healthy Caucasian individuals from Russia, over 30 in total and aged roughly 6 to 100 years, were included as donors. Each donor gave about 10 milliliters of peripheral blood, drawn into EDTA-treated Vacutainer tubes. Ficoll-Paque density-gradient centrifugation was used to isolate PBMCs, with at least 6.5 million obtained per sample. Total RNA was extracted from PBMCs with Trizol reagent, with at least 6 micrograms obtained per sample. For every donor, flow cytometry on a PBMC aliquot measured the percentage of naive CD45RAhigh/CD27high T cells. The sample was also reused in another study, on T cells of mothers and their children. The second publication reports: Nine systemically healthy Caucasian individuals, comprising three mothers and their six children, were included as donors. cDNA synthesis used all of the extracted RNA, with around 1.4 ug of RNA in each 15 ul reaction. In the second PCR, the M1S primer introduced both the sample barcodes and 2-4 random nucleotides. More than 8.5 million TCR beta CDR3 reads were obtained from each mother, and some 3 million reads were obtained from each child. Thymic selection shapes the output of TCR recombination in a similar way in related and unrelated pairs, and inherited differences have a minor effect. Normalized repertoire overlap was always found to be slightly, but never significantly, higher in related mother-child pairs than in unrelated mother-child pairs. With a sensitivity of about 100 clones per million clonotypes, no persistent microchimeric T cell clones were detected. In the study, deep NGS was used to compare the TCR beta repertoires of mothers and children, and features distinguishing related mother-child pairs from unrelated individuals were sought. On average, the children were approximately 11 +/- 4 years old, while the mothers were approximately 40 +/- 4 years old. After adapters were ligated using NEBNext reagents, the libraries underwent 100+100 nt paired-end sequencing on an Illumina HiSeq 2000. To prevent cross-contamination, the mother and child libraries were prepared a month apart and were sequenced in separate runs. Between roughly 450,000 and 2,200,000 distinct TCR beta clonotypes were identified per donor. Naive TCR beta clonotypes were estimated from low-frequency clonotypes matched to each donor's FACS-determined naive share, without sorting.

Specimen: blood. The chain employs TRBV7-8 and TRBJ2-1, and 7 bases in between align with TRBD1. The TCR comes from a woman in her thirties or forties in good health. CDR3 protein: CASSLARFLLGQDVDEQFF. The nucleotide sequence reads TGTGCCAGCAGCTTAGCGCGGTTTCTCTTAGGACAGGACGTTGATGAGCAGTTCTTC.